Reported below is one T cell receptor beta chain. Its antigen remains unidentified. This sample is drawn from a study of CD8 T cells in ankylosing spondylitis. Findings of the study overall: Reportedly, matched ankylosing spondylitis synovial fluid was significantly enriched for disease-linked clones.

Germline-derived CDR1 and CDR2 are MDHEN and SYDVKM. Trimming removed 6 bases from V and 1 base from J, with 9 bases in between. This CDR3 comprises 14 residues. TCRdb processed the 5' RACE reads anew with MiXCR; each CDR3 protein has one entry. The table shows a few hundred thousand distinct CDR3 sequences, with 15% to 20% occurring only once. This chain uses TRBV28 with TRBJ2-2, with TRBD2 as a possible D gene (5 bases). This TCR derives from a male donor with ankylosing spondylitis or in good health (not recorded which). Sequenced sample: blood, either unsorted or a sorted T cell fraction (not recorded which). The DNA for the CDR3 is TGTGCCAGCAGCCCTACTAGGAACACCGGGGAGCTGTTTTTT. Translation: CASSPTRNTGELFF.